The clone carrying this T cell receptor beta chain was seen many times. Its antigen is undetermined. Germline loops: CDR1 SGDLS, CDR2 YYNGEE. Trimming stripped 4 bases from V and 4 bases from J, with 11 bases between. The CDR3 loop spans 13 amino acids. This sample is drawn from a study of metastatic and nonmetastatic thyroid tumors. Study background: Across blood and tumor or nodule tissue, repertoires from malignant and benign thyroid patients were compared with one another. Study-wide results and caveats: Reported TCR beta diversity, measured in blood and tumor, was significantly higher for malignant thyroid tumors than for benign nodules.

In the source study's methods: A classifier for distant metastasis in papillary thyroid cancer was constructed using CDR3 differences observed across clinicopathological groups. TCRdb called clones again from the PCR reads with MiXCR. The V and J calls were determined by TCRdb, not by the authors. The table has 20,000 to 25,000 clones, 18% seen once. No patient received treatment before thyroid surgery. The sample consisted of adjacent normal tissue. The chain is built from TRBV9 and TRBJ1-1; D is uncertain. The TCR sequence derives from a male donor with papillary thyroid cancer or a benign thyroid nodule (not recorded which). Some clones in this sample may be carry-over from other donors' samples. The CDR3 here is CASSLRDGTEAFF. The CDR3 region has the DNA TGTGCCAGCAGCCTAAGGGATGGCACTGAAGCTTTCTTT.